This T cell receptor (beta chain) originates from a study of cytomegalovirus exposure and HLA in healthy donors. V lost 0 bases and J lost 6, with 8 bases in between. This CDR3 has 14 residues. The V gene's germline CDR1 is MNHNY and CDR2 SVGAGI (reference sequence). Whole-study findings and limits: Within the 120 or so validation repertoires, first-cohort TCR clusters tended to co-occur, according to a later analysis. In vitro checks showed that a few CMV-associated chains really do target CMV antigens.

A remark on this clone: Its antigen is unknown.

This table comes from immunoSEQ multiplex PCR, and its TCRdb copy is limited to in-frame clones, with some not included. The table includes some 290,000 clones, 88% detected once. This sequence was found in a man younger than 40 in good health and CMV-seronegative. V is TRBV6-6 and J is TRBJ1-4; perhaps TRBD1 as D (6 bases). Sequencing was carried out using PBMCs. This CDR3 reads CASSYSGQDEKLFF. The CDR3 nucleotides read TGTGCCAGCAGTTACTCGGGACAAGATGAAAAACTGTTTTTT.